The next 21 T cell receptor beta chains were all read from a single sample in a study of blood T cell repertoires in COVID-19. The table came from immunoSEQ multiplex PCR; TCRdb's copy has only in-frame clones and leaves some out. The sample yields approximately 130,000 clones, roughly 85% seen once. The specimen was peripheral blood. These receptors all come from a human donor in a cohort sampled during active COVID-19.

The chain joins TRBV24-1 to TRBJ2-1; 7 positions match TRBD2. From germline, CDR1 is KGHDR and CDR2 SFDVKD. Germline trimming cut 4 bases from V and 1 base from J; bases unmatched to any gene: 3. This CDR3 comprises 15 residues. The CDR3 DNA is TGTGCCACCAGTGAAAGAGCGGGGTCCTACAATGAGCAGTTCTTC. Translating it yields CATSERAGSYNEQFF.

Concerning this clone: This CDR3 is also generated by other DNA sequences in the sample. This chain joins TRBV3-1 (or the pseudogene TRBV3-2) and TRBJ2-7; D is unclear. V lost 1 base and J 3 bases, leaving 7 bases between the germline ends. This CDR3 is 13 amino acids long. In germline, CDR1 is LGHDT, CDR2 YNNKEL (reference sequence). CDR3 loop: CASSQGYGYEQYV. Written as DNA, the CDR3 is TGTGCCAGCAGCCAAGGTTACGGCTACGAGCAGTACGTC.

The chain couples TRBV5-4 to TRBJ2-7, with 10 bases identical to TRBD2. CDR3 length: 16 residues. V shed 0 bases and J 4 bases; nucleotides not matched to a gene: 7. The germline V gene encodes CDR1 SGHNT and CDR2 YYREEE (reference sequence). The CDR3: CASSLGLAGVFYEQYF. CDR3 bases: TGTGCCAGCAGCTTGGGGCTAGCGGGGGTCTTTTACGAGCAGTACTTC. The full variable domain, with the rest looked up from reference TRBV5-4 and TRBJ2-7, is ETGVTQSPTHLIKTRGQQVTLRCSSQSGHNTVSWYQQALGQGPQFIFQYYREEENGRGNFPPRFSGLQFPNYSSELNVNALELDDSALYLCASSLGLAGVFYEQYFGPGTRLTVT.

The V and J genes are TRBV7-2 and TRBJ2-1; 10 bases fit TRBD1. Germline values: CDR1 SGHTA, CDR2 FQGNSA. The CDR3 is 15 amino acids. V lost 6 bases to trimming and J lost 6 bases; unmatched junction nucleotides: 8. The CDR3 reads CASSRTRTGGNEQFF. The DNA for the CDR3 is TGTGCCAGCAGTCGGACGAGGACAGGGGGCAATGAGCAGTTCTTC.

The rearrangement links TRBV7-6 to TRBJ1-3; D not certain. The CDR3 runs to 12 residues. Trimming removed 3 bases from V and 6 bases from J, with 6 bases in between. CDR1 and CDR2 (germline): SGHVS, FNYEAQ. CDR3 nucleotide sequence: TGTGCCAGCAGCTTGGGAGAAAACACCATATATTTT. This translates into CASSLGENTIYF. Variable domain in full (rest from reference TRBV7-6 and TRBJ1-3): GAGVSQSPRYKVTKRGQDVALRCDPISGHVSLYWYRQALGQGPEFLTYFNYEAQQDKSGLPNDRFSAERPEGSISTLTIQRTEQRDSAMYRCASSLGENTIYFGEGSWLTVV.

The V gene is TRBV18, the J gene TRBJ1-1; D uncertain. This CDR3 spans 14 amino acids. Trimming shortened V by 1 base and J by 0 bases, and 6 bases separated the two germline ends. Looked up from germline, CDR1 is KGHSH and CDR2 is LQKENI. The CDR3 nucleotides are TGTGCCAGCTCACCACTTAAAATGAACACTGAAGCTTTCTTT. It yields the protein CASSPLKMNTEAFF.

The chain has TRBV11-3 and TRBJ2-1, with TRBD2 as a possible D gene (5 bases). Trimming removed 3 bases at V and 3 bases at J, with 12 bases between. The CDR3 extends over 15 amino acids. In germline, CDR1 is SGHNT, CDR2 YENEEA. CDR3 in DNA: TGTGCCAGCAGCTTGTCTACGGAGGACTACAATGAGCAGTTCTTC. It is translated as CASSLSTEDYNEQFF.

The chain recombines TRBV7-9 with TRBJ2-1; TRBD2 aligns across 8 bases. The germline gives CDR1 SEHNR, CDR2 FQNEAQ (reference sequence). The CDR3 has 16 amino acids. The ends lost 3 bases at V and 6 bases at J; junction bases unmatched: 10. The DNA of the CDR3 is TGTGCCAGCAGCTTCACAGCGGGAGTATTAGTCAATGAGCAGTTCTTC. This gives the protein CASSFTAGVLVNEQFF.

The chain has TRBV5-6 and TRBJ1-6; D is undetermined. The CDR3 has 16 residues. Germline V lookup: CDR1 SGHDT, CDR2 YYEEEE. V was pared by 0 bases and J by 0 bases, with 7 bases between. The CDR3 DNA follows: TGTGCCAGCAGCTTGGGTGCGGGCTCCTATAATTCACCCCTCCACTTT. This codes for CASSLGAGSYNSPLHF.

V usage is TRBV15 and J usage is TRBJ1-2; D is perhaps TRBD1 (6 bases). Germline lookup yields CDR1 LNHNV and CDR2 YYDKDF (reference sequence). The V gene lost 1 base and the J gene lost 5 bases, with 17 bases spanning the gap. CDR3 length: 16 residues. CDR3 DNA: TGTGCCACCAGCAGAGGGGGCGGACAGCTAACTTATGGCTACACCTTC. Its protein is CATSRGGGQLTYGYTF.

The J gene is TRBJ1-2, the V gene TRBV30; no definite D call. V was trimmed by 0 bases and J by 4 bases, leaving 9 bases between them. Germline V gene sequence: CDR1 GTSNPN, CDR2 SVGIG (reference sequence). The CDR3 length is 13 residues. CDR3 coding DNA: TGTGCCTGGAGTGTACACGGGTTCTATGGCTACACCTTC. It yields the protein CAWSVHGFYGYTF.

CDR3 residues: CASSFSGIAGTGGLSGTQYF. As DNA, the CDR3 is TGTGCCAGCAGTTTCTCGGGGATTGCTGGGACAGGAGGCCTGTCGGGGACCCAGTACTTC. The rearrangement links TRBV28 to TRBJ2-5; 8 bases line up with TRBD1. With V trimmed by 3 bases and J by 7 bases, 25 bases remained unmatched. Germline loops: CDR1 MDHEN, CDR2 SYDVKM. The CDR3 extends over 20 amino acids.

The chain employs TRBV6-1 and TRBJ1-1; weak D call: TRBD1 (5 bases). Germline CDR1 and CDR2: MNHNS and SASEGT. Deletions cut 3 bases from V and 4 bases from J, with 12 bases between. The CDR3 covers 14 residues. CDR3 in amino acids: CASSDRGSGTEAFF. CDR3 bases: TGTGCCAGCAGTGATAGGGGTAGCGGCACTGAAGCTTTCTTT.

The chain recombines TRBV19 with TRBJ1-1; TRBD1 aligns across 8 bases. Germline V CDR1 and CDR2: LNHDA, SQIVND (reference sequence). V trimming: 9 bases; J trimming: 3 bases; junction bases outside the gene matches: 9. CDR3 size: 14 residues. CDR3 DNA: TGTGCCAGCTTTCCACAGGGGGAATACACTGAAGCTTTCTTT. It yields the protein CASFPQGEYTEAFF.

J is TRBJ2-4 and V is TRBV6-5, with TRBD2 identical over 14 bases. The CDR3 has 15 amino acids. Germline V gene lookup returns CDR1 MNHEY and CDR2 SVGAGI. Trimming at V came to 6 bases and at J to 8 bases, leaving 6 bases not matched to a gene. CDR3 in amino acids: CASSRGLAGVDIQYF. CDR3 coding DNA: TGTGCCAGCAGCCGGGGACTAGCGGGAGTGGACATTCAGTACTTC.

The rearrangement uses TRBV30 and TRBJ1-2; 9 nucleotides agree with TRBD1. This CDR3 spans 15 amino acids. Germline V lookup: CDR1 GTSNPN, CDR2 SVGIG (reference sequence). J gave up 7 bases and V 1 base, and 10 bases lay outside the gene matches. CDR3 region: CAWSEPHRGQSGYTF. CDR3 coding DNA: TGTGCCTGGAGTGAACCCCACAGGGGGCAATCTGGCTACACCTTC.

V is TRBV30 and J is TRBJ2-2; 9 bases fit TRBD1. The CDR3 has 17 residues. Germline values: CDR1 GTSNPN, CDR2 SVGIG (reference sequence). V dropped 1 base and J dropped 7; count of bases not matched to a gene: 13. This chain's CDR3 is CAWSGEQQGAGGGELFF. The CDR3 bases are TGTGCCTGGAGTGGCGAGCAACAGGGGGCAGGGGGCGGGGAGCTGTTTTTT.

The chain recombines TRBV9 with TRBJ2-5, with 11 bases identical to TRBD2. V trimming: 0 bases; J trimming: 5 bases; junction bases outside the gene matches: 6. The germline V gene encodes CDR1 SGDLS and CDR2 YYNGEE. This CDR3 has 16 amino acids. The CDR3 nucleotides read TGTGCCAGCAGCGTAGATAGCGGGGGGGATACGGAGACCCAGTACTTC. Amino acid sequence: CASSVDSGGDTETQYF.

This rearrangement joins TRBV6-2 or TRBV6-3 to TRBJ2-7; unclear D gene. This CDR3 has 15 amino acids. Trimming left V 5 bases short and J 0 bases short, with 14 bases between. Germline values: CDR1 MNHEY, CDR2 SVGEGT. The CDR3 loop is CASSGSGGYSYEQYF. The CDR3 region has the DNA TGTGCCAGCAGTGGATCGGGTGGGTACTCCTACGAGCAGTACTTC.

The chain employs TRBV5-1 and TRBJ1-2, with D tentatively TRBD1 (5 bases). Germline CDR1 reads SGHRS; CDR2 reads YFSETQ. The CDR3 length is 15 residues. Trimming left V 0 bases short and J 0 bases short, with 9 bases between. DNA for the CDR3: TGCGCCAGCAGCTTGGCGGGGACTTCTAACTATGGCTACACCTTC. It is translated as CASSLAGTSNYGYTF.

The chain combines TRBV19 with TRBJ1-4; tentatively, D is TRBD1 (5 bases). The CDR3 is made up of 14 amino acids. The V end lost 8 bases, the J end lost 0 bases, and 10 bases lay between the germline ends. Germline assignment: CDR1 LNHDA and CDR2 SQIVND (reference sequence). CDR3 nucleotides: TGTGCCAGTCGCCCCAGGGCAACTAATGAAAAACTGTTTTTT. Translated: CASRPRATNEKLFF.